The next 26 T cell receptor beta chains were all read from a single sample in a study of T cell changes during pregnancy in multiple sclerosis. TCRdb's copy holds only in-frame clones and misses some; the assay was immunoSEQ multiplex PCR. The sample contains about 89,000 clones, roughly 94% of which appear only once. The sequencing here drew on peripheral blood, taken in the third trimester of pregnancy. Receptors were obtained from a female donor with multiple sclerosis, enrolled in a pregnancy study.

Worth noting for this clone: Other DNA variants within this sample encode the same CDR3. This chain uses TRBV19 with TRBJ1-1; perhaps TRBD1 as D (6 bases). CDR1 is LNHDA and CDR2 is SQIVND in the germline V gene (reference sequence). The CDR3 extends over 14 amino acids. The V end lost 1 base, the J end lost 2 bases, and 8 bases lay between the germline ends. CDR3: CASSIGGGNTEAFF. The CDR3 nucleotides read TGTGCCAGTAGTATAGGAGGGGGAAACACTGAAGCTTTCTTT.

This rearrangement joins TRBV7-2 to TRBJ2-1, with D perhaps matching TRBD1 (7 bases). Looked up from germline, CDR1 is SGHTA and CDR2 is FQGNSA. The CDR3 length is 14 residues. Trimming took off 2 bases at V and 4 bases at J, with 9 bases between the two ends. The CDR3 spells CASSLPGGYNEQFF. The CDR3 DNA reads TGTGCCAGCAGCTTACCAGGGGGGTACAATGAGCAGTTCTTC.

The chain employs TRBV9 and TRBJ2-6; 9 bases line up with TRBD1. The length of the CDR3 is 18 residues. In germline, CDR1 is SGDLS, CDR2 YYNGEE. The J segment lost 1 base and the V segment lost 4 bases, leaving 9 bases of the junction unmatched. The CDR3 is CASSPRATGGSGANVLTF. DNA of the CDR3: TGTGCCAGCAGCCCCCGAGCGACAGGGGGTTCTGGGGCCAACGTCCTGACTTTC. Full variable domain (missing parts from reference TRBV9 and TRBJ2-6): DSGVTQTPKHLITATGQRVTLRCSPRSGDLSVYWYQQSLDQGLQFLIQYYNGEERAKGNILERFSAQQFPDLHSELNLSSLELGDSALYFCASSPRATGGSGANVLTFGAGSRLTVL.

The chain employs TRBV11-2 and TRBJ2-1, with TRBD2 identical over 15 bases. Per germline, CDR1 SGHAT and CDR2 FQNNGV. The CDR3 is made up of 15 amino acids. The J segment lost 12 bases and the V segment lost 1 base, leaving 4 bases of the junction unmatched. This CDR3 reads CASSLGTSGREAQFF. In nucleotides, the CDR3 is TGTGCCAGCAGCTTAGGGACTAGCGGGAGGGAGGCGCAGTTCTTC.

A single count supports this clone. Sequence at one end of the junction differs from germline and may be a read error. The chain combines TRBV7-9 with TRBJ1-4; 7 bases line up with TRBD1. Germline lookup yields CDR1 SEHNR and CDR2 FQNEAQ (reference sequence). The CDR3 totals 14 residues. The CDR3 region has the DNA TGTGCCAGCACCTTACAGGGGACTAATGAAAAACTGTTTTTT. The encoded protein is CASTLQGTNEKLFF.

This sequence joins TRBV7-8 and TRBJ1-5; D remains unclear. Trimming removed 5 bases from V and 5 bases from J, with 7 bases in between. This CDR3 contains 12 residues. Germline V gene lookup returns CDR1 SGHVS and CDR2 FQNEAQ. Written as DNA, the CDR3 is TGTGCCAGCAGCGACGGGTATCAGCCCCAGCATTTT. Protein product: CASSDGYQPQHF.

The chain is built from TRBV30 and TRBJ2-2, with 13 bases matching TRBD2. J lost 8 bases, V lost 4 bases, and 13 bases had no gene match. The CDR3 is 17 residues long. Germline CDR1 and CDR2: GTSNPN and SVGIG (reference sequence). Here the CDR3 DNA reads TGTGCCTGGATTACAACTAGCGGGAGGGCAGGAGGAGGGGAGCTGTTTTTT. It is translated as CAWITTSGRAGGGELFF.

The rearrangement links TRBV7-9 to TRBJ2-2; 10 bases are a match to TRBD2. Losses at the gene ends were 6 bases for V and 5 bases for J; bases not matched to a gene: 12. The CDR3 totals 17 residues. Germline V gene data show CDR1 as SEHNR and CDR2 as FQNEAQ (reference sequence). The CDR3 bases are TGTGCCAGCAGTTCGCTAGCGGGAGAACAAGGAACCGGGGAGCTGTTTTTT. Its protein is CASSSLAGEQGTGELFF. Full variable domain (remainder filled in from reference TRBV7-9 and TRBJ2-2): DTGVSQNPRHKITKRGQNVTFRCDPISEHNRLYWYRQTLGQGPEFLTYFQNEAQLEKSRLLSDRFSAERPKGSFSTLEIQRTEQGDSAMYLCASSSLAGEQGTGELFFGEGSRLTVL.

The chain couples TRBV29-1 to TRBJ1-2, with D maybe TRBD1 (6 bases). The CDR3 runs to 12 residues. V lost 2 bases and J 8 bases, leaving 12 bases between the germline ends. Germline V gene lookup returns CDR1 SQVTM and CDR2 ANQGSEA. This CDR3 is CSVETRGFGYTF. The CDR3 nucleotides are TGCAGCGTTGAAACCAGGGGCTTCGGCTACACCTTC.

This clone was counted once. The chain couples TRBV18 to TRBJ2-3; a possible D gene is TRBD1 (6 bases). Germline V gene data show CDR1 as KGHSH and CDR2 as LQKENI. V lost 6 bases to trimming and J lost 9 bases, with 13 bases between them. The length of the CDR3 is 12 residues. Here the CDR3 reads CASSPDTGTQYF. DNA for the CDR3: TGTGCCAGCTCCCCCGACACAGGGACGCAGTATTTT. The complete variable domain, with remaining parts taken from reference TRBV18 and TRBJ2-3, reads NAGVMQNPRHLVRRRGQEARLRCSPMKGHSHVYWYRQLPEEGLKFMVYLQKENIIDESGMPKERFSAEFPKEGPSILRIQQVVRGDSAAYFCASSPDTGTQYFGPGTRLTVL.

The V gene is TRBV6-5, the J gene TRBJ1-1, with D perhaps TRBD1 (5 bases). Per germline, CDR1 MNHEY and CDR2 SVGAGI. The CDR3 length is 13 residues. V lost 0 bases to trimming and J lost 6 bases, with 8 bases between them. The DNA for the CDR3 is TGTGCCAGCAGTTACTCCAGGGTTGCTGAAGCTTTCTTT. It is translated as CASSYSRVAEAFF.

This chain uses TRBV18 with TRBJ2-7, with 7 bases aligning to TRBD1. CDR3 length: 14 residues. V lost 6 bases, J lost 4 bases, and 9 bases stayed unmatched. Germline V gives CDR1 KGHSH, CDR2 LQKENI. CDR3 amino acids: CASSDRVSWYEQYF. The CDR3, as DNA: TGTGCCAGCTCCGACAGGGTGAGTTGGTACGAGCAGTACTTC.

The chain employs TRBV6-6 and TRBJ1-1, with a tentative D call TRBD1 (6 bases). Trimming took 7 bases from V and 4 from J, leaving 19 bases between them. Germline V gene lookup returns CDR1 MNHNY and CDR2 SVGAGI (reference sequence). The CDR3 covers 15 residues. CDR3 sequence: CASTQIGGRGTEAFF. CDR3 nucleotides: TGTGCCAGCACCCAAATAGGGGGTCGTGGCACTGAAGCTTTCTTT.

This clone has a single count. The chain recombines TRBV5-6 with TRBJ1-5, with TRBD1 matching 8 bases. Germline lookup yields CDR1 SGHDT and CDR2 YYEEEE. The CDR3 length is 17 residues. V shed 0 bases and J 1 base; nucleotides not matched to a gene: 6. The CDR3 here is CASSLALTGVSNQPQHF. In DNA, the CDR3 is TGTGCCAGCAGCTTGGCCCTGACAGGGGTGAGCAATCAGCCCCAGCATTTT.

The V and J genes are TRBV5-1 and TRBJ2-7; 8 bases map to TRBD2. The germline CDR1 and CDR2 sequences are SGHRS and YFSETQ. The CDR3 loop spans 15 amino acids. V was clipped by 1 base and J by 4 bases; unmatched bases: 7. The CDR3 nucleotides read TGCGCCAGCAGCTTGTCAAGCGGGAGTAGATACGAGCAGTACTTC. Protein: CASSLSSGSRYEQYF.

CDR3: CASSLRPTQGGSEDPYEQYF. The CDR3 nucleotides are TGCGCCAGCAGCTTGCGCCCCACTCAGGGTGGAAGCGAGGATCCCTACGAGCAGTACTTC. The chain has TRBV5-1 and TRBJ2-7; D might be TRBD1 (5 bases). The CDR3 totals 20 residues. V was pared by 1 base and J by 2 bases, with 28 bases between. CDR1 SGHRS and CDR2 YFSETQ come from the germline V gene.

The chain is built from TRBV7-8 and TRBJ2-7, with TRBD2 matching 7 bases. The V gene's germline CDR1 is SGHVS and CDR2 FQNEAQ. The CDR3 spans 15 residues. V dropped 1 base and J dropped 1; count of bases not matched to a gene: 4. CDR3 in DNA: TGTGCCAGCAGCTTAGTCACGGGGGGATCCTACGAGCAGTACTTC. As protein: CASSLVTGGSYEQYF.

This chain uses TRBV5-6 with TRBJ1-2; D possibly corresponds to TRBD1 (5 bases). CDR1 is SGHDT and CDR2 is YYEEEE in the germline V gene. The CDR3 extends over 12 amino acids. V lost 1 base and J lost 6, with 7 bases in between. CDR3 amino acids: CASSLWGDGYTF. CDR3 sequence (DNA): TGTGCCAGCAGCTTGTGGGGGGATGGCTACACCTTC. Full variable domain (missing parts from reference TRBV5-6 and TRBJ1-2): DAGVTQSPTHLIKTRGQQVTLRCSPKSGHDTVSWYQQALGQGPQFIFQYYEEEERQRGNFPDRFSGHQFPNYSSELNVNALLLGDSALYLCASSLWGDGYTFGSGTRLTVV.

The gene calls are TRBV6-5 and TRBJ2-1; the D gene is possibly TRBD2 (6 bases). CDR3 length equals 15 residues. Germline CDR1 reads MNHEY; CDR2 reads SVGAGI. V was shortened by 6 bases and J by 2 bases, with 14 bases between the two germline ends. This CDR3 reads CASSRGRRAYNEQFF. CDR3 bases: TGTGCCAGCAGCCGTGGTCGGAGGGCCTACAATGAGCAGTTCTTC.

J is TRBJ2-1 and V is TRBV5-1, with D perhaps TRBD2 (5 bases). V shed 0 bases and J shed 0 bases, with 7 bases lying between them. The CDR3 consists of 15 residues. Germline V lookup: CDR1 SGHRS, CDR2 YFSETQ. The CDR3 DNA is TGCGCCAGCAGCTTGGGAGGGAGCTCCTACAATGAGCAGTTCTTC. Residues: CASSLGGSSYNEQFF.

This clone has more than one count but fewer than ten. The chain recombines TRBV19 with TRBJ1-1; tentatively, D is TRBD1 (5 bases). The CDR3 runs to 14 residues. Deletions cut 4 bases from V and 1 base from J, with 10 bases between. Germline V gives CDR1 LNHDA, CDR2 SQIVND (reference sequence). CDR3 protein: CASSSPTGNTEAFF. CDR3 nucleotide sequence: TGTGCCAGTAGTAGCCCCACAGGGAACACTGAAGCTTTCTTT.

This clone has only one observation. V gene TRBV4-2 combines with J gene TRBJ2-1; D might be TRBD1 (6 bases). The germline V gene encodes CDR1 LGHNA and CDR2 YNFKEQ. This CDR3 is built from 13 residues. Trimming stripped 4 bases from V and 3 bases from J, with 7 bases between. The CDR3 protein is CASSRDNYNEQFF. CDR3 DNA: TGTGCCAGCAGCCGGGACAACTACAATGAGCAGTTCTTC.

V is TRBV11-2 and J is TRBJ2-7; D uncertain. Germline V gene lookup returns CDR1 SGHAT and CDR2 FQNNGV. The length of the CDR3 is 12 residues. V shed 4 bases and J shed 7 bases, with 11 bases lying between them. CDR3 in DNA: TGTGCCAGCAGCTCATCTGCGCCTGAGCAGTACTTC. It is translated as CASSSSAPEQYF.

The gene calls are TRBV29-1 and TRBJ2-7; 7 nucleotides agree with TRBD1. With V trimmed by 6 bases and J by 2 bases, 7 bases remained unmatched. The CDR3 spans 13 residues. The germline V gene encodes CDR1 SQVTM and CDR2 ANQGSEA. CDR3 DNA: TGCAGCGTCGTGGACAGGAATGCCTACGAGCAGTACTTC. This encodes CSVVDRNAYEQYF.

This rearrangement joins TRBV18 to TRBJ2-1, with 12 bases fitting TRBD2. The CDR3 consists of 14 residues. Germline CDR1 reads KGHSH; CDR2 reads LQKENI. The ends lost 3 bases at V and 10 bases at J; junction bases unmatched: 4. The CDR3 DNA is TGTGCCAGCTCACCGACTAGCGGGAGCGGCGAGCAGTTCTTC. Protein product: CASSPTSGSGEQFF.

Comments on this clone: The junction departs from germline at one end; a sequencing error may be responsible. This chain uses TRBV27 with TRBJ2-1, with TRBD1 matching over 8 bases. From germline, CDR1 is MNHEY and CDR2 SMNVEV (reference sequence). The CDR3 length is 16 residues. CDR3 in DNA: TGTGCCAGCAGTTTACCGGGACAGGTTAACTACCATGAGCAGTTCTTC. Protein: CASSLPGQVNYHEQFF.